Presented here are 28 T cell receptor beta chains from one specimen sequenced in a study of cytomegalovirus exposure and HLA in healthy donors (dated by TCRdb to the late 2010s). The method behind the library was the immunoSEQ multiplex PCR assay. TCRdb retrieved this table from immuneACCESS and kept in-frame rearrangements only. Not all clones are present; in checked studies, unresolved V genes account for under half, and no reason is known for the remainder. The sample table shows a few hundred thousand clones, and 70% to 90% are seen once. 0.83% of the sample is taken by the ten largest. The sequencing sample was made of PBMCs. Every receptor here comes from a woman between 18 and 29 years old in good health and CMV-seronegative.

J is TRBJ2-6 and V is TRBV13, with D tentatively TRBD2 (5 bases). Between the trimmed V and J ends, which lost 5 bases and 3 bases, there was a span of 17 bases. This CDR3 has 17 residues. CDR1 PRHDT and CDR2 FYEKMQ come from the germline V gene (reference sequence). The CDR3 DNA is TGTGCCAGCAGCCCCACCTGGCGGGCGGGTGGGGCCAACGTCCTGACTTTC. Residues: CASSPTWRAGGANVLTF.

V and J are TRBV27 and TRBJ2-2; perhaps TRBD2 as D (6 bases). V was cut by 5 bases and J by 7 bases, with 11 bases left in between. The CDR3 runs 13 residues. The germline CDR1 and CDR2 sequences are MNHEY and SMNVEV (reference sequence). The CDR3: CASSQEGNGELFF. CDR3 sequence (DNA): TGTGCCAGCAGTCAGGAGGGGAACGGGGAGCTGTTTTTT.

The chain recombines TRBV28 with TRBJ1-2, with D hard to call. CDR3 length: 13 amino acids. Trimming removed 6 bases at V and 1 base at J, with 9 bases between. The V gene's germline CDR1 is MDHEN and CDR2 SYDVKM. The CDR3: CASSPHINYGYTF. CDR3 sequence (DNA): TGTGCCAGCAGCCCACACATTAACTATGGCTACACCTTC.

The V and J genes are TRBV28 and TRBJ1-2; 10 nucleotides agree with TRBD1. With 6 bases clipped from V and 7 bases from J, the junction kept 11 bases outside the gene matches. In germline, CDR1 is MDHEN, CDR2 SYDVKM. CDR3 length: 15 residues. The CDR3 DNA reads TGTGCCAGCAGAGACCCGGGACAGGGGTTCCGTGGCTACACCTTC. Its protein product is CASRDPGQGFRGYTF.

V usage is TRBV9 and J usage is TRBJ1-2, with 10 bases fitting TRBD1. CDR1 and CDR2 (germline): SGDLS, YYNGEE. This CDR3 is built from 15 residues. With V trimmed by 3 bases and J by 4 bases, 6 bases remained unmatched. The CDR3 DNA reads as TGTGCCAGCAGCGCCGGGACAGGGGCGGTCTATGGCTACACCTTC. This encodes CASSAGTGAVYGYTF.

This clone was observed a single time. The V call is TRBV18, the J call TRBJ2-1, with 10 bases that match TRBD1. The length of the CDR3 is 15 residues. Germline V gene lookup returns CDR1 KGHSH and CDR2 LQKENI. V shed 3 bases, J shed 6 bases, and the junction held 5 bases outside the gene matches. The CDR3 nucleotides are TGTGCCAGCTCACCGACAGGGGGCGCGATCAATGAGCAGTTCTTC. It yields the protein CASSPTGGAINEQFF. Complete variable domain (other parts from reference TRBV18 and TRBJ2-1): NAGVMQNPRHLVRRRGQEARLRCSPMKGHSHVYWYRQLPEEGLKFMVYLQKENIIDESGMPKERFSAEFPKEGPSILRIQQVVRGDSAAYFCASSPTGGAINEQFFGPGTRLTVL.

The CDR3 loop is CASSLTGTSYGYTF. CDR3 DNA: TGTGCCAGCAGTTTAACAGGAACCTCCTATGGCTACACCTTC. The chain employs TRBV27 and TRBJ1-2; possibly TRBD1 for D (5 bases). The V gene lost 2 bases and the J gene lost 4 bases, with 11 bases spanning the gap. The CDR3 covers 14 residues. The germline V gene encodes CDR1 MNHEY and CDR2 SMNVEV (reference sequence).

The CDR3 region is CASSPIGEFVNEQFF. CDR3 nucleotide sequence: TGTGCCAGCAGCCCCATAGGGGAATTCGTCAATGAGCAGTTCTTC. The V and J genes are TRBV9 and TRBJ2-1, with D possibly being TRBD1 (5 bases). Trimming removed 4 bases from V and 6 bases from J, with 17 bases in between. The CDR3 has 15 residues. Germline-derived CDR1 and CDR2 are SGDLS and YYNGEE.

V gene TRBV7-3 combines with J gene TRBJ2-1, with 11 positions matching TRBD2. The CDR3 is 16 amino acids. J gave up 5 bases and V 4 bases, and 7 bases lay outside the gene matches. Germline-derived CDR1 and CDR2 are SGHTA and FQGTGA. The CDR3 sequence: CASSSPSGGKNNEQFF. CDR3 nucleotide sequence: TGTGCCAGCAGCTCCCCTAGCGGGGGGAAAAACAATGAGCAGTTCTTC. The variable domain in full, completed from reference TRBV7-3 and TRBJ2-1, reads GAGVSQTPSNKVTEKGKYVELRCDPISGHTALYWYRQSLGQGPEFLIYFQGTGAADDSGLPNDRFFAVRPEGSVSTLKIQRTERGDSAVYLCASSSPSGGKNNEQFFGPGTRLTVL.

The chain recombines TRBV6-5 with TRBJ1-4; 8 bases agree with TRBD1. Per the germline V gene, CDR1 is MNHEY and CDR2 is SVGAGI. Germline trimming cut 5 bases from V and 4 bases from J; bases unmatched to any gene: 6. The CDR3 runs to 15 residues. CDR3 coding DNA: TGTGCCAGCAGTCCCGGACAGGGATTTAATGAAAAACTGTTTTTT. As protein: CASSPGQGFNEKLFF.

This chain uses TRBV30 with TRBJ2-1; D perhaps matches TRBD2 (5 bases). The CDR3 has 13 residues. V was clipped by 3 bases and J by 6 bases, with 12 bases between them. Germline assignment: CDR1 GTSNPN and CDR2 SVGIG (reference sequence). The chain's CDR3 is CAWRLVIRNEQFF. The CDR3 DNA follows: TGTGCCTGGAGACTAGTCATACGCAATGAGCAGTTCTTC.

The J gene is TRBJ2-3, the V gene TRBV6-1; 7 bases line up with TRBD2. The CDR3 runs 18 residues. Germline V gives CDR1 MNHNS, CDR2 SASEGT. Trimming cost V 0 bases and J 2 bases; bases outside gene matches: 11. The CDR3 protein is CASSEARPASGYTDTQYF. The CDR3 bases are TGTGCCAGCAGTGAAGCCCGGCCGGCTAGCGGATACACAGATACGCAGTATTTT.

The rearrangement joins TRBV28 to TRBJ1-5, with D maybe TRBD1 (5 bases). Trimming removed 2 bases at V and 4 bases at J, with 9 bases between. Germline V gene data show CDR1 as MDHEN and CDR2 as SYDVKM. The CDR3 is 14 residues long. The CDR3 reads CASSLMTENQPQHF. Written as DNA, the CDR3 is TGTGCCAGCAGTTTAATGACAGAGAATCAGCCCCAGCATTTT.

This chain uses TRBV4-1 with TRBJ2-7; 8 bases align to TRBD1. Germline V gene data show CDR1 as MGHRA and CDR2 as YSYEKL. This CDR3 is 14 amino acids long. The V and J ends lost 4 bases and 6 bases, in that order; junction bases with no gene match: 8. The CDR3 bases are TGCGCCAGCAGCCGCTGGACAGGGTCGGGCGAGCAGTACTTC. This gives the protein CASSRWTGSGEQYF.

V is TRBV11-2 and J is TRBJ2-1; 13 bases map to TRBD2. The CDR3 is 16 residues long. Germline CDR1 and CDR2: SGHAT and FQNNGV. With 4 bases clipped from V and 5 bases from J, the junction kept 5 bases outside the gene matches. In DNA form, the CDR3 reads TGTGCCAGCAGCTACAGGACTAGCGGGGGTAACAATGAGCAGTTCTTC. Protein sequence: CASSYRTSGGNNEQFF.

V usage is TRBV10-3 and J usage is TRBJ2-7; a possible D gene is TRBD2 (5 bases). V gave up 8 bases and J gave up 4 bases, with 18 bases separating them. CDR1 ENHRY and CDR2 SYGVKD come from the germline V gene. This CDR3 spans 14 amino acids. The chain's CDR3 is CAIGSSGERYEQYF. CDR3 DNA sequence: TGTGCCATCGGATCCAGCGGAGAACGGTACGAGCAGTACTTC.

This chain uses TRBV2 with TRBJ2-2; D uncertain. This CDR3 has 11 residues. V was trimmed by 7 bases and J by 6 bases, leaving 6 bases between them. Germline assignment: CDR1 SNHLY and CDR2 FYNNEI. The CDR3 bases are TGTGCCAGCACTTTGTCCGGGGAGCTGTTTTTT. Its translation: CASTLSGELFF.

The chain's CDR3 is CASSPPNSRSRYEQYF. The DNA for the CDR3 is TGTGCCAGCTCACCACCGAACTCCCGATCCCGCTACGAGCAGTACTTC. The chain has TRBV18 and TRBJ2-7; D unresolved. The germline V and J ends were trimmed by 0 bases and 3 bases, with 15 bases remaining between them. CDR3 length: 16 residues. CDR1 is KGHSH and CDR2 is LQKENI in the germline V gene.

This clone appeared a few times. CDR3 protein: CASSPAPGMNEQFF. CDR3 bases: TGTGCCAGCAGCCCCGCCCCGGGGATGAATGAGCAGTTCTTC. This rearrangement joins TRBV5-4 to TRBJ2-1, with a tentative D call TRBD2 (5 bases). In germline, CDR1 is SGHNT, CDR2 YYREEE (reference sequence). V was pared by 4 bases and J by 7 bases, with 15 bases between. This CDR3 comprises 14 residues.

With regard to this clone: This same CDR3 is encoded by further DNA sequences in the sample. The rearrangement links TRBV7-6 to TRBJ2-5; TRBD2 might be the D (6 bases). The CDR3 loop spans 13 amino acids. V gave up 0 bases and J gave up 4 bases, with 6 bases separating them. Germline CDR1 SGHVS, CDR2 FNYEAQ. CDR3 nucleotides: TGTGCCAGCAGCTTAGCGCGGGGAGAGACCCAGTACTTC. Its translation: CASSLARGETQYF. Using reference TRBV7-6 and TRBJ2-5 for the parts outside the CDR3, the full variable domain is GAGVSQSPRYKVTKRGQDVALRCDPISGHVSLYWYRQALGQGPEFLTYFNYEAQQDKSGLPNDRFSAERPEGSISTLTIQRTEQRDSAMYRCASSLARGETQYFGPGTRLLVL.

This clone is judged medium-sized. The chain combines TRBV5-8 with TRBJ1-2, with 9 bases fitting TRBD1. Germline CDR1 is SGHTS and CDR2 is YDEGEE. V was clipped by 4 bases and J by 11 bases; unmatched bases: 3. This CDR3 comprises 11 residues. Written as DNA, the CDR3 is TGTGCCAGCAGCCTTGGGACAGGGTACACCTTC. Its translation: CASSLGTGYTF.

The chain combines TRBV19 with TRBJ2-2, with D tentatively TRBD2 (5 bases). Trimming took off 6 bases at V and 7 bases at J, with 15 bases between the two ends. Germline-derived CDR1 and CDR2 are LNHDA and SQIVND (reference sequence). This CDR3 spans 14 amino acids. The CDR3 DNA is TGTGCCAGTAGGGAAGGGAGATGGGGCGGGGAGCTGTTTTTT. This translates into CASREGRWGGELFF.

The V and J genes are TRBV19 and TRBJ2-1; 7 bases map to TRBD1. With V trimmed by 5 bases and J by 9 bases, 7 bases remained unmatched. Germline V gene sequence: CDR1 LNHDA, CDR2 SQIVND (reference sequence). The CDR3 contains 13 residues. The CDR3 nucleotides read TGTGCCAGTAGTTACCGGACAGGAATTGAGCAGTTCTTC. It codes for CASSYRTGIEQFF.

The V call is TRBV4-1, the J call TRBJ2-1; D might be TRBD2 (5 bases). The ends were cut back, 1 base at V and 3 bases at J, with 13 bases in the middle. The CDR3 is 16 residues long. The V gene's germline CDR1 is MGHRA and CDR2 YSYEKL. Here the CDR3 DNA reads TGCGCCAGCAGCCAAGCTCAGCGGTTATACTACAATGAGCAGTTCTTC. Translated, it gives CASSQAQRLYYNEQFF.

This clone was found a few times. The chain recombines TRBV27 with TRBJ1-6; D is unresolved. The V end was cut by 4 bases, the J end by 8 bases, with 12 bases between. This CDR3 contains 14 residues. Germline V gene sequence: CDR1 MNHEY, CDR2 SMNVEV (reference sequence). The CDR3 DNA reads as TGTGCCAGCAGTTACCTACAGAGGGATTCACCCCTCCACTTT. Translation: CASSYLQRDSPLHF.

To note about this clone: Distinct nucleotide sequences in the sample also encode this CDR3. The chain couples TRBV27 to TRBJ1-5; TRBD1 is a possible D gene (5 bases). Germline values: CDR1 MNHEY, CDR2 SMNVEV (reference sequence). This CDR3 is built from 14 residues. The V gene lost 2 bases and the J gene lost 1 base, with 6 bases spanning the gap. CDR3 coding DNA: TGTGCCAGCAGTTTAAGGGGCAGCAATCAGCCCCAGCATTTT. Its translation is CASSLRGSNQPQHF.

This chain uses TRBV6-4 with TRBJ1-6; 8 bases fit TRBD1. This CDR3 is built from 15 residues. Germline CDR1 reads MRHNA; CDR2 reads SNTAGT. With 0 bases clipped from V and 12 bases from J, the junction kept 7 bases outside the gene matches. Here the CDR3 reads CASSDSSGGSGPLHF. The CDR3 region has the DNA TGTGCCAGCAGTGACTCGTCAGGGGGCAGCGGACCCCTCCACTTT.

The chain links TRBV5-4 to TRBJ2-7, with 9 positions matching TRBD2. V lost 0 bases, J lost 0 bases, and 13 bases stayed unmatched. Per the germline V gene, CDR1 is SGHNT and CDR2 is YYREEE (reference sequence). There are 19 residues in the CDR3. The CDR3, as DNA: TGTGCCAGCAGCTTGGCTCCTAGCGGGAACCCCCGCCACTCCTACGAGCAGTACTTC. Protein sequence: CASSLAPSGNPRHSYEQYF. Based on the CDR3 plus reference TRBV5-4 and TRBJ2-7, the full variable domain is ETGVTQSPTHLIKTRGQQVTLRCSSQSGHNTVSWYQQALGQGPQFIFQYYREEENGRGNFPPRFSGLQFPNYSSELNVNALELDDSALYLCASSLAPSGNPRHSYEQYFGPGTRLTVT.